These 15 T cell receptor beta chains came from one sample sequenced in a study of OX40 agonist ivuxolimab in advanced cancers. Measured with immunoSEQ multiplex PCR; TCRdb has only the in-frame clones, and not every one. The table has about 69,000 clones, more than 70% seen once. This sample comprised CD4+ or CD8+ T cells sorted from blood, obtained in a trial of the OX40 agonist ivuxolimab. These receptor sequences come from an adult with an advanced solid tumor such as melanoma, head and neck, liver or kidney cancer.

The chain joins TRBV28 to TRBJ1-2; no reliable D call. Per the germline V gene, CDR1 is MDHEN and CDR2 is SYDVKM. V shed 2 bases and J shed 7 bases, with 8 bases lying between them. There are 12 residues in the CDR3. The DNA for the CDR3 is TGTGCCAGCAGTTTACAACAAGGTGGCTACACCTTC. Residues: CASSLQQGGYTF.

This rearrangement joins TRBV6-5 to TRBJ1-5, with D unresolved. The germline gives CDR1 MNHEY, CDR2 SVGAGI. V was shortened by 5 bases and J by 2 bases, with 4 bases between the two germline ends. The CDR3 spans 12 residues. The DNA for the CDR3 is TGTGCCAGCAGTACAGGCAATCAGCCCCAGCATTTT. As protein: CASSTGNQPQHF.

This chain uses TRBV30 with TRBJ1-4, with TRBD1 matching over 7 bases. Germline CDR1 and CDR2: GTSNPN and SVGIG (reference sequence). V gave up 0 bases and J gave up 8 bases; unmatched junction bases: 6. The CDR3 loop spans 14 amino acids. The CDR3 loop is CAWSVNRRGEKLFF. The CDR3 bases are TGTGCCTGGAGTGTAAACCGCAGGGGGGAAAAACTGTTTTTT.

The chain combines TRBV7-2 with TRBJ2-1, with 7 bases identical to TRBD1. The CDR3 length is 15 residues. The germline CDR1 and CDR2 sequences are SGHTA and FQGNSA. The V segment lost 6 bases and the J segment 4 bases; nucleotides outside the gene matches: 9. As DNA, the CDR3 is TGTGCCAGCAGGGACAGGCAGCTGATGTACAATGAGCAGTTCTTC. It specifies CASRDRQLMYNEQFF.

The chain has TRBV2 and TRBJ2-1; 10 bases line up with TRBD2. Trimming took 7 bases from V and 7 from J; bases not matched to a gene: 7. The CDR3 runs 14 residues. Germline values: CDR1 SNHLY, CDR2 FYNNEI. For the CDR3, the DNA is TGTGCCAGCACCAATCCGGGACTAGCGAATGAGCAGTTCTTC. The encoded protein is CASTNPGLANEQFF. Combining the CDR3 with reference TRBV2 and TRBJ2-1 gives the whole variable domain EPEVTQTPSHQVTQMGQEVILRCVPISNHLYFYWYRQILGQKVEFLVSFYNNEISEKSEIFDDQFSVERPDGSNFTLKIRSTKLEDSAMYFCASTNPGLANEQFFGPGTRLTVL.

This chain uses TRBV4-2 with TRBJ2-5; TRBD1 might be the D (5 bases). This CDR3 has 17 residues. V was clipped by 0 bases and J by 0 bases, with 14 bases between them. The germline CDR1 and CDR2 sequences are LGHNA and YNFKEQ. The CDR3 DNA follows: TGTGCCAGCAGCCAAGAACAGGAACTGGTATACCAAGAGACCCAGTACTTC. This sequence encodes CASSQEQELVYQETQYF.

The gene calls are TRBV4-2 and TRBJ2-1, with TRBD2 as a possible D gene (5 bases). Per germline, CDR1 LGHNA and CDR2 YNFKEQ. The ends were cut back, 0 bases at V and 0 bases at J, with 12 bases in the middle. The CDR3 sequence is 17 residues long. CDR3 coding DNA: TGTGCCAGCAGCCAAGATTCGAAAAGCGGCTCCTACAATGAGCAGTTCTTC. It encodes CASSQDSKSGSYNEQFF.

J is TRBJ1-2 and V is TRBV4-2; 12 nucleotides line up with TRBD1. CDR3 length: 15 residues. V shed 0 bases, J shed 7 bases, and the junction held 3 bases outside the gene matches. Germline loops: CDR1 LGHNA, CDR2 YNFKEQ. The CDR3 DNA reads TGTGCCAGCAGCCAAGATCAGGGACAGGGGGCTGGCTACACCTTC. Translated: CASSQDQGQGAGYTF.

The chain couples TRBV10-3 to TRBJ2-1; no clear D. The CDR3 is made up of 15 amino acids. Germline CDR1 ENHRY, CDR2 SYGVKD. V dropped 3 bases and J dropped 2 bases, with 11 bases sitting between them. Written as DNA, the CDR3 is TGTGCCATCAGTGAAGGGCCTGGCGCCTACAATGAGCAGTTCTTC. Protein: CAISEGPGAYNEQFF.

V and J are TRBV11-2 and TRBJ1-1, with D perhaps matching TRBD1 (6 bases). This CDR3 contains 16 residues. In germline, CDR1 is SGHAT, CDR2 FQNNGV. V lost 0 bases, J lost 1 base, and 12 bases lay in between. The CDR3 loop is CASSLDIGRGNTEAFF. The CDR3 coding sequence is TGTGCCAGCAGCTTAGATATCGGCAGGGGGAACACTGAAGCTTTCTTT.

This clone was observed a few times. This rearrangement joins TRBV30 to TRBJ1-5; unclear D gene. The CDR3 has 15 residues. Germline V CDR1 and CDR2: GTSNPN, SVGIG (reference sequence). Trimming cost V 1 base and J 0 bases, with 10 bases left between them. The CDR3 sequence: CAWSGMAVSNQPQHF. The CDR3 nucleotides read TGTGCCTGGAGTGGAATGGCAGTTAGCAATCAGCCCCAGCATTTT.

The chain has TRBV28 and TRBJ2-2; D is undetermined. Germline CDR1 and CDR2: MDHEN and SYDVKM. The CDR3 runs 11 residues. The V end was cut by 6 bases, the J end by 5 bases, with 4 bases between. This chain's CDR3 is CASSSTGELFF. In nucleotides, the CDR3 is TGTGCCAGCAGCTCTACCGGGGAGCTGTTTTTT.

This clone was counted between two and nine times. The V and J genes are TRBV6-5 and TRBJ1-5, with 8 bases fitting TRBD1. The trim removed 6 bases at V and 7 bases at J, leaving 5 bases unmatched. From germline, CDR1 is MNHEY and CDR2 SVGAGI. This CDR3 is 13 amino acids long. As DNA, the CDR3 is TGTGCCAGCAGCAGGACAGGGAGACAGCCCCAGCATTTT. Translation: CASSRTGRQPQHF.

The genes are TRBV19 and TRBJ2-1; a possible D gene is TRBD1 (6 bases). This CDR3 region has 13 residues. Germline V gene lookup returns CDR1 LNHDA and CDR2 SQIVND (reference sequence). V was trimmed by 5 bases and J by 4 bases, leaving 9 bases between them. For the CDR3, the DNA is TGTGCCAGTAGTCCACAGGGTTACAATGAGCAGTTCTTC. Its protein product is CASSPQGYNEQFF.

The genes are TRBV7-9 and TRBJ1-2; the match to TRBD1 covers 8 bases. The CDR3 runs 14 residues. The germline gives CDR1 SEHNR, CDR2 FQNEAQ (reference sequence). V dropped 4 bases and J dropped 7; count of bases not matched to a gene: 8. In DNA, the CDR3 is TGTGCCAGCAGCTCAGGACAGGGTGAGGGTGGCTACACCTTC. Its translation is CASSSGQGEGGYTF.